This TCR beta chain was obtained from a study of blood T cell repertoires in COVID-19 (dated by TCRdb to the early 2020s). The study in broad terms: Samples from collaborators originated in the United States, Italy and Spain and spanned both the acute and convalescent phases of COVID-19. The material from the prospective study consisted of cDNA or gDNA derived from T cells, B-cell-depleted T cells, or PBMCs. Subjects who had been exposed to COVID-19, were actively infected with it, or had recovered from it provided the deeply sampled blood TCRbeta repertoires that made up the dataset. The repertoires were released in a freely available public database intended as a resource for research on the immune response to SARS-CoV-2. Samples came from the ongoing ImmuneRACE study (first 160 participants) plus 1,254 subjects from 6 global collaborators. Sample metadata almost always included a de-identified subject ID, COVID-19 status, age in years and sex. HLA class I and class II types, where available, came from metadata supplied by the sample provider rather than from assay-based typing.

This clone was seen a few times. Its antigen is currently not known. One base away there is no much larger clone; base qualities are not given. CDR1 and CDR2 are drawn from the germline V gene: MNHEY, SVGAGI. The CDR3, cysteine through phenylalanine, is 15 amino acids long. Only CDR3 DNA remains: 45 bases, in frame from the first base. V loses 0 bases, J loses 1 base, and the germline ends lie 6 bases apart. TCRbeta CDR3 regions were amplified from genomic DNA by means of the immunoSEQ Assay, a bias-controlled multiplex PCR. Turning to the authors' computational methods: Nucleated cell counts per sample were estimated from amplification of reference gene primers within the assay. Sequence reads were collapsed and filtered to measure the absolute abundance of every unique TCRbeta CDR3 rearrangement. Productive Simpson clonality was computed per sample as the square root of Simpson's diversity index over productive rearrangements. Sourced from immuneACCESS, this table was stored by TCRdb with only in-frame sequences that have V and J called. A share of the clones is absent; for the studies checked, an unresolved V gene accounts for under half, and the remainder has no known explanation. V and J calls and clone size are given by that table; D and trimming were obtained from the DNA. The sample includes some 380,000 clones, with roughly 77% observed a single time. More than 0.85% of the sample goes to the ten largest clones.

Paper-wide results and their limitations: How much clinical and demographic metadata was included differed by source and by participant, and the metadata was provided uncurated.

Whole blood was collected in K2EDTA tubes by collaborating institutions according to the institutions' own protocols. For TCRbeta analysis, collaborators shipped samples as frozen whole blood, isolated PBMCs, or DNA extracted from either of those sample types. The chain links TRBV6-5 with TRBJ1-4, with TRBD1 perhaps the D gene, on 5 matching bases. This receptor was obtained from a human donor with acute or convalescent COVID-19. The donor label of this sample is uncertain. Sequenced material: peripheral blood. Read as DNA, the sequence is TGTGCCAGCAGTTACTCCGGGGGAACTAATGAAAAACTGTTTTTT. It is translated as CASSYSGGTNEKLFF.